The rows below give T cell receptor beta chains drawn from one sample of a study of tumor-infiltrating lymphocytes in oesophageal squamous cell carcinoma. TCRdb fed the PCR reads into MiXCR, producing one record per CDR3 protein. The profile covers some 15,000 distinct CDR3 sequences, with around 47% appearing a single time and less than 60% taken by the ten largest. The sample taken for sequencing was blood. Every receptor here comes from a male donor with esophageal squamous cell carcinoma. Both conserved end residues are part of each CDR3. The order of the fields is J gene, D gene, V gene, CDR3 length, clone size, CDR3 protein, CDR3 DNA. A D gene is named only where the DNA matches it firmly. Clone size, where shown, is once, few, many, or a class for clones that have expanded.

TRBJ2-7 . TRBV6-1 16 . CASSYPWLQLSYEQYF TGTGCCAGCAGTTACCCGTGGTTACAGCTTTCCTACGAGCAGTACTTC
TRBJ2-1 . TRBV7-3 16 . CASSLKGGSSYNEQFF TGTGCCAGCAGCTTAAAGGGGGGTAGCTCCTACAATGAGCAGTTCTTC
TRBJ2-1 TRBD1 TRBV7-6 17 once CASSLHKTGLIYNEQFF TGTGCCAGCAGCCTTCACAAGACAGGGCTCATCTACAATGAGCAGTTCTTC
TRBJ2-3 TRBD1 TRBV6-1 16 . CASSLRDRVSTDTQYF TGTGCCAGCAGTCTCCGGGACAGGGTTTCTACAGATACGCAGTATTTT
TRBJ2-5 . TRBV20-1 15 . CSAAELDYIQETQYF TGCAGTGCCGCGGAGCTAGACTATATTCAAGAGACCCAGTACTTC
TRBJ2-7 TRBD1 TRBV7-9 17 . CASSPVGDTGGYYEQYF TGTGCCAGCAGCCCAGTAGGGGATACAGGGGGTTACTACGAGCAGTACTTC
TRBJ2-7 . TRBV18 16 many CASSPSLSGGTYEQYF TGTGCCAGCTCACCAAGTCTCTCAGGGGGGACCTACGAGCAGTACTTC
TRBJ2-3 TRBD1 TRBV6-1 15 medium-sized CASSETGTDTDTQYF TGTGCCAGCAGTGAGACTGGGACAGACACAGATACGCAGTATTTT
TRBJ2-7 . TRBV7-9 15 medium-sized CASSLAVVGASPLHF TGTGCCAGCAGCTTAGCTGTTGTAGGTGCATCACCCCTCCACTTC
TRBJ2-5 . TRBV5-6 15 many CASASGGGLRETQYF TGTGCCAGCGCATCGGGTGGAGGGCTGAGAGAGACCCAGTACTTC
TRBJ1-3 TRBD1 TRBV7-8 15 few CASSLNRDRGNTIYF TGTGCCAGCAGCTTAAACAGGGACAGGGGAAACACCATATATTTT
TRBJ2-3 TRBD1 TRBV12-3/TRBV12-4 15 many CASSPGTGETYTQYF TGTGCCAGCAGTCCGGGGACAGGTGAAACATATACGCAGTATTTT
TRBJ2-7 . TRBV5-1 15 . CASSRGGIRGDEQYF TGCGCCAGCAGCCGAGGGGGAATCAGAGGCGACGAGCAGTACTTC
TRBJ2-5 TRBD1 TRBV15 16 . CATSIHGTDYRKTQYF TGTGCCACCAGCATTCATGGGACAGATTATCGGAAGACCCAGTACTTC
TRBJ2-7 . TRBV7-8 15 . CASSLGSSGPYEQYF TGTGCCAGCAGCTTAGGTTCCAGTGGGCCCTACGAGCAGTACTTC
TRBJ2-7 . TRBV28 13 . CASSPQVRGEQYF TGTGCCAGCAGTCCCCAGGTTCGAGGGGAGCAGTACTTC
TRBJ2-5 . TRBV7-3 16 few CASSRVGANPRETQYF TGTGCCAGCAGCCGGGTGGGGGCCAACCCCCGAGAGACCCAGTACTTC
TRBJ1-2 . TRBV7-2 15 . CASSLDGGANYGYTF TGTGCCAGCAGCTTAGACGGGGGGGCTAATTATGGCTACACCTTC
TRBJ2-3 TRBD1 TRBV7-6 15 . CASSSTGNPMDTQYF TGTGCCAGCAGCTCGACAGGGAACCCAATGGATACGCAGTATTTT